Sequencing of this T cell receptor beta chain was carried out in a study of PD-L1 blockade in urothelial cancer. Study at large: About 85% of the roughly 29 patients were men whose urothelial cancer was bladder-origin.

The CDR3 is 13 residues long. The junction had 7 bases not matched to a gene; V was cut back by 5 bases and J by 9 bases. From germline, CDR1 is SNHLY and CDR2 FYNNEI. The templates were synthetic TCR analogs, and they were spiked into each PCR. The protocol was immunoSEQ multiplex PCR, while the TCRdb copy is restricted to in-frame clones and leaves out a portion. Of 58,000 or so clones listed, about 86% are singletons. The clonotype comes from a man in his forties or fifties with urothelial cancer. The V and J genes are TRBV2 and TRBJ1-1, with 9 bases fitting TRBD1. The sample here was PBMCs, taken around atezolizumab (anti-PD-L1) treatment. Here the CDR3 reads CASSQQGTGKAFF. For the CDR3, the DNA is TGTGCCAGCAGTCAACAGGGGACAGGGAAAGCTTTCTTT.